This TCR beta chain was recorded in a study of CD8 T cells in ankylosing spondylitis. Study results and limitations: The authors found the disease-linked clones to be CD8+ and relatively rare in peripheral blood. Some motif variants had been reported before (in reactive arthritis synovial fluid and blood). What seemed typical of ankylosing spondylitis blood was a TCR beta motif built from eight highly homologous variants. Matched ankylosing spondylitis synovial fluid reportedly contained a significantly enriched population of disease-linked clones.

Germline V lookup: CDR1 LNHDA, CDR2 SQIVND (reference sequence). This CDR3 is 11 amino acids long. V was pared by 8 bases and J by 3 bases, with 8 bases between. Generation of TCR beta libraries employed quantitative 5'-RACE incorporating molecular barcodes. TCRdb re-analysed the 5' RACE reads in MiXCR, keeping a single row per CDR3 protein. The data show about 460,000 distinct CDR3 sequences, approximately 5.3% seen once. This clonotype showed up just a few times. Antigen unknown. The V call is TRBV19, the J call TRBJ2-7; D remains ambiguous. This TCR derives from a male donor with ankylosing spondylitis. Material for sequencing was blood, either unsorted or a sorted T cell fraction (not recorded which). The CDR3 coding sequence is TGTGCCAGTCAGGACCGCTACGAGCAGTACTTC. Protein: CASQDRYEQYF.